This T cell receptor (beta chain) was retrieved from a study of graft-versus-host responses after intestinal transplantation. Study context: Transplants given to recipients were multivisceral, liver-intestinal, or isolated intestinal. After anti-thymocyte globulin induction, recipients took tacrolimus and steroids for about 3 years.

General study results and limits: Where graft-donor T cell macrochimerism was present, patients had high graft-versus-host to host-versus-graft clonal ratios in allografts. Early post-transplant declines in HvG were associated with peak levels of circulating GvH clones.

With regard to this clone: Its antigen remains unidentified.

The V end lost 3 bases, the J end lost 6 bases, and 14 bases lay between the germline ends. The V gene's germline CDR1 is SGHAT and CDR2 FQNNGV. The CDR3 spans 14 residues. The protocol was immunoSEQ multiplex PCR, while the TCRdb copy is restricted to in-frame clones and leaves out a portion. The repertoire holds tens of thousands of clones, with under 90% as singletons. The sample consisted of unstimulated CD4+ T cells sorted from spleen or lymph node cells, taken before intestinal transplant. This clonotype originated in a human donor who received an intestinal transplant. The chain recombines TRBV11-2 with TRBJ1-1, with D perhaps TRBD1 (5 bases). CDR3 amino acids: CASSLGHDSAEAFF. The CDR3 coding sequence is TGTGCCAGCAGCTTGGGCCACGACAGCGCTGAAGCTTTCTTT.